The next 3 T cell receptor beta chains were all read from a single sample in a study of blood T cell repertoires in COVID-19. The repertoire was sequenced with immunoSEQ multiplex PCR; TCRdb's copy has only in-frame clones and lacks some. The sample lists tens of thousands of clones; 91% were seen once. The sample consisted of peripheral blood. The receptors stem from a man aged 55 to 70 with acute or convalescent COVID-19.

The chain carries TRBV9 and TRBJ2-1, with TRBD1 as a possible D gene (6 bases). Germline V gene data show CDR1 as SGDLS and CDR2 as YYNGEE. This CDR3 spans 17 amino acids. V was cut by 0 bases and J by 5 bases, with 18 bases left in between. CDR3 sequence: CASSVDPLQGVNNEQFF. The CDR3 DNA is TGTGCCAGCAGCGTAGATCCCCTACAGGGAGTCAACAATGAGCAGTTCTTC.

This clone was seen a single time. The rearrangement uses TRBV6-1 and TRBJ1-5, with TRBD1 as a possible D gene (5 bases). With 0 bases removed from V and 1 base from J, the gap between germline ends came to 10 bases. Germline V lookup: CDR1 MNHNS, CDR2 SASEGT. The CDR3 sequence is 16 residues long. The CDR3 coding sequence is TGTGCCAGCAGTGAAGCGGGGCCGGACAGCAATCAGCCCCAGCATTTT. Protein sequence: CASSEAGPDSNQPQHF.

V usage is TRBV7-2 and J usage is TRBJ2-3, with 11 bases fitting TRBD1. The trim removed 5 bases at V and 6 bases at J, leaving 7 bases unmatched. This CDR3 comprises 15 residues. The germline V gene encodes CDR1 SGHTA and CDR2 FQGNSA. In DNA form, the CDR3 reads TGTGCCAGCAGCCGGTCCGGGACAGGGGGGGATACGCAGTATTTT. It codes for CASSRSGTGGDTQYF.